The 11 T cell receptor beta chains below all came from one sample that was sequenced in a study of PD-1 blockade in classical Hodgkin lymphoma (dated by TCRdb to 2019 to 2021). Libraries were constructed by the immunoSEQ multiplex PCR assay. Entries here come from immuneACCESS through TCRdb and include only in-frame sequences with V and J called. Some clones fail to appear in such tables; in the studies checked, an unresolved V gene covers under half of the shortfall, and the cause of the remainder is unknown. Counted in this sample were tens of thousands of clones; roughly 80% of them appeared once. Approximately 7.9% of the sample is taken by the ten largest. In the paper's terms, the time point label means: cycle 2 day 1 (C2D1) of nivolumab. Every trial patient had relapsed following autologous stem cell transplantation, and prior brentuximab vedotin exposure was what differed among cohorts A, B and C.

The source was peripheral blood mononuclear cells (PBMCs), collected before the second cycle of nivolumab. Source of these receptors: a human donor with classical Hodgkin lymphoma.

This chain links TRBV6-1 with TRBJ1-6, with D perhaps matching TRBD1 (5 bases). This CDR3 spans 15 amino acids. Trimming took 1 base from V and 4 from J, leaving 8 bases between them. Germline V gene data show CDR1 as MNHNS and CDR2 as SASEGT. DNA for the CDR3: TGTGCCAGCAGTGAAGTACAGGTTTATAATTCACCCCTCCACTTT. This codes for CASSEVQVYNSPLHF.

The chain uses TRBV30 and TRBJ2-5; weak D call: TRBD2 (6 bases). The germline CDR1 and CDR2 sequences are GTSNPN and SVGIG (reference sequence). The CDR3 is 14 residues long. V lost 0 bases and J lost 2, with 10 bases in between. CDR3 amino acids: CAWSVSGLQETQYF. The CDR3, as DNA: TGTGCCTGGAGTGTTAGCGGACTACAAGAGACCCAGTACTTC.

The chain is built from TRBV6-5 and TRBJ2-2; 7 positions match TRBD1. V lost 6 bases to trimming and J lost 3 bases; unmatched junction nucleotides: 7. The CDR3 length is 15 residues. CDR1 is MNHEY, CDR2 SVGAGI, per germline. The CDR3 DNA sequence: TGTGCCAGCAGCGGATCGACAGGGTACACCGGGGAGCTGTTTTTT. Its protein product is CASSGSTGYTGELFF.

The J gene is TRBJ1-3, the V gene TRBV6-1, with 7 bases aligning to TRBD1. The CDR3 loop spans 16 amino acids. After removal of 1 base from V and 0 bases from J, the junction contained 3 bases not matched to a gene. Germline values: CDR1 MNHNS, CDR2 SASEGT. CDR3 loop: CASSEEGAGSGNTIYF. CDR3 sequence (DNA): TGTGCCAGCAGTGAAGAGGGGGCCGGCTCTGGAAACACCATATATTTT.

The J gene is TRBJ2-5, the V gene TRBV11-1; the D is unclear. The CDR3 consists of 12 residues. V lost 5 bases and J 4 bases, leaving 8 bases between the germline ends. Germline V gene data show CDR1 as SGHAT and CDR2 as FQDESV (reference sequence). CDR3 DNA: TGTGCCAGCAGCCAGACCGGAGAGACCCAGTACTTC. As protein: CASSQTGETQYF.

Written as DNA, the CDR3 is TGTGCCAGCACCTCCTACTATGGCTACACCTTC. Protein product: CASTSYYGYTF. This chain joins TRBV2 and TRBJ1-2; no clear D gene. CDR3 length: 11 residues. The germline V gene has CDR1 SNHLY and CDR2 FYNNEI. Trimming removed 7 bases at V and 3 bases at J, with 6 bases between.

This clone was seen a handful of times. J is TRBJ2-3 and V is TRBV19; no firm D call. Per germline, CDR1 LNHDA and CDR2 SQIVND (reference sequence). This CDR3 is built from 13 residues. V shed 8 bases and J shed 4 bases, with 13 bases lying between them. CDR3 sequence reads: CASAQVKADTQYF. The CDR3 DNA sequence: TGTGCCAGTGCCCAGGTCAAGGCAGATACGCAGTATTTT. Combining the CDR3 with reference TRBV19 and TRBJ2-3 gives the whole variable domain DGGITQSPKYLFRKEGQNVTLSCEQNLNHDAMYWYRQDPGQGLRLIYYSQIVNDFQKGDIAEGYSVSREKKESFPLTVTSAQKNPTAFYLCASAQVKADTQYFGPGTRLTVL.

CDR3 coding DNA: TGTGCCAGCAGCTATGGACGGGGTCAGGGCTACACCTTC. Residues: CASSYGRGQGYTF. The chain links TRBV6-5 to TRBJ1-2, with D hard to call. V lost 6 bases to trimming and J lost 8 bases, with 16 bases between them. Germline CDR1 MNHEY, CDR2 SVGAGI. The CDR3 runs 13 residues.

This rearrangement joins TRBV11-2 to TRBJ2-5; 8 nucleotides align to TRBD1. The DNA end is more similar to TRBJ2-7, so the J call may be wrong. The CDR3 is made up of 16 amino acids. Germline V CDR1 and CDR2: SGHAT, FQNNGV. The CDR3 reads CASSSRRRTGTYEQYF. The CDR3 DNA follows: TGTGCCAGCAGTTCCCGCCGCCGGACAGGGACCTACGAGCAGTACTTC.

The chain couples TRBV5-5 to TRBJ1-1, with 8 bases aligning to TRBD1. Trimming cost V 0 bases and J 2 bases; bases outside gene matches: 9. Germline V gene sequence: CDR1 SGHKS, CDR2 YYEKEE (reference sequence). CDR3 length equals 17 residues. Here the CDR3 reads CASSLGVGTGGNTEAFF. Written as DNA, the CDR3 is TGTGCCAGCAGCTTGGGCGTGGGGACAGGTGGAAACACTGAAGCTTTCTTT.

This clone appeared once. This rearrangement joins TRBV6-6 to TRBJ1-5, with no clear D. Germline CDR1 MNHNY, CDR2 SVGAGI (reference sequence). V was pared by 7 bases and J by 0 bases, with 13 bases between. The CDR3 has 15 amino acids. The CDR3 DNA follows: TGTGCCAGCACTCGGTCCCTCTATAGCAATCAGCCCCAGCATTTT. It translates to CASTRSLYSNQPQHF.